This T cell receptor (beta chain) was identified in a study of blood T cell repertoires in COVID-19. The wider study: COVID-19 samples from acute and convalescent phases originated in the United States, Italy and Spain. Sources were T cells, B-cell-depleted T cells, or PBMCs; the material itself was cDNA or gDNA.

Produced via immunoSEQ multiplex PCR; TCRdb's table is partial and in-frame only. The profile covers roughly 500,000 clones, with approximately 85% appearing a single time and roughly 3.1% taken by the ten largest. The CDR3 runs to 15 residues. Germline-derived CDR1 and CDR2 are SNHLY and FYNNEI. This clone was detected many times. One end of the junction fails to match germline, which may point to a read error. This sequence originates from a human donor in a cohort sampled during active COVID-19. The sample consisted of peripheral blood. This chain uses TRBV2 with TRBJ2-5, with 8 bases identical to TRBD2. The CDR3 loop reads CASSALAGLQGTQYF. CDR3 sequence (DNA): TGTGCCAGCAGTGCTTTAGCGGGACTGCAAGGGACCCAGTACTTC.